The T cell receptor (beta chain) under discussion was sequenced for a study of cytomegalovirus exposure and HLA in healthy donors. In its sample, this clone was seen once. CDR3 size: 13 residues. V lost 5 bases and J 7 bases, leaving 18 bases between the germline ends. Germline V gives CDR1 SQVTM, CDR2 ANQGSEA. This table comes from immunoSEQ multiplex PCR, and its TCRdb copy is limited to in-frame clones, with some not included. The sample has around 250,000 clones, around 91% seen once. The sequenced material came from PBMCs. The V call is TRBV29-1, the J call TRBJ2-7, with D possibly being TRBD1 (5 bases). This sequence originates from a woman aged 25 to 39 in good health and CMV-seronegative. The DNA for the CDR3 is TGCAGCGTTCGGGCAACGGCAGGGCTGGAGCAGTACTTC. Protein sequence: CSVRATAGLEQYF.